These 18 T cell receptor beta chains were sequenced from one sample in a study of regulatory T cells in long-lasting Graves disease. Time point in this sample: newly diagnosed GD, antithyroid drugs for less than 3 months. Making the TCR library involved RNA that had been extracted from PBMCs. Arm-PCR of CDR3 regions and iRepertoire HTBI primers were the basis on which TCR beta libraries were built. TCRdb ran MiXCR on the multiplex PCR reads and lists one entry per CDR3 protein. This sample has 620,000 or so distinct CDR3 sequences, with 16% found just once. This sample also appeared in a second study, on T cells in Graves' hyperthyroidism and ophthalmopathy.

Source: peripheral blood mononuclear cells (PBMCs), taken at new diagnosis, from a patient treated with antithyroid drugs. The receptors shown here come from a woman in her twenties or thirties with Graves disease.

This chain uses TRBV18 with TRBJ2-1; D remains ambiguous. Trimming removed 0 bases at V and 6 bases at J, with 6 bases between. Germline CDR1 reads KGHSH; CDR2 reads LQKENI. The CDR3 is made up of 13 amino acids. CDR3 in amino acids: CASSPPNTNEQFF. DNA of the CDR3: TGTGCCAGCTCACCACCGAACACCAATGAGCAGTTCTTC.

This clonotype was counted only a few times. The V and J genes are TRBV19 and TRBJ2-5, with D unclear. The CDR3 totals 14 residues. Germline-derived CDR1 and CDR2 are LNHDA and SQIVND (reference sequence). V dropped 3 bases and J dropped 2 bases, with 10 bases sitting between them. The CDR3: CASSIGTVQETQYF. CDR3 bases: TGTGCCAGTAGTATCGGTACGGTACAAGAGACCCAGTACTTC.

This rearrangement joins TRBV7-6 to TRBJ2-7; maybe TRBD1 (6 bases). This CDR3 region has 13 residues. The ends were cut back, 5 bases at V and 6 bases at J, with 14 bases in the middle. Germline V gene lookup returns CDR1 SGHVS and CDR2 FNYEAQ. In nucleotides, the CDR3 is TGTGCCAGCAGCCCGACCTCAGGGGCCGAGCAGTACTTC. Residues: CASSPTSGAEQYF.

There are many counts of this clonotype. The chain recombines TRBV6-5 with TRBJ1-1, with TRBD1 identical over 8 bases. The germline V gene has CDR1 MNHEY and CDR2 SVGAGI. V lost 0 bases, J lost 2 bases, and 8 bases stayed unmatched. CDR3 length equals 17 residues. The CDR3 protein is CASSYSAFTGGNTEAFF. The CDR3 bases are TGTGCCAGCAGTTACTCGGCCTTTACAGGGGGTAACACTGAAGCTTTCTTT.

A note on this clonotype: The DNA is left out, because the CDR3 cannot be placed on it with certainty; the CDR3 is given as TCRdb lists it. This rearrangement joins TRBV5-8 to TRBJ1-5; no check of the table's D call, TRBD1, against the DNA was made. The CDR3 length equals 20 residues, ends included. Per the germline V gene, CDR1 is SGHTS and CDR2 is YDEGEE. CDR3 sequence: CASSLRRGEQYFGPGQPQHF.

This clonotype was seen repeatedly, ten times or more. CDR3 protein: CASSFWTGGPTGNTIYF. The CDR3 DNA sequence: TGTGCCAGCAGTTTTTGGACAGGGGGCCCCACCGGGAACACCATATATTTT. The V gene is TRBV12-3 or TRBV12-4, the J gene TRBJ1-3; 11 bases line up with TRBD1. V was pared by 3 bases and J by 7 bases, with 11 bases of the junction left unmatched. This CDR3 is 17 amino acids long.

This clonotype was recorded many times. The gene calls are TRBV15 and TRBJ1-2; TRBD1 is a possible D gene (5 bases). The CDR3 is 15 residues long. The V and J ends lost 1 base and 2 bases respectively, with 11 bases between them. Germline loops: CDR1 LNHNV, CDR2 YYDKDF (reference sequence). CDR3 nucleotides: TGTGCCACCAGCAGAGCCATTGGGGCCAACTATGGCTACACCTTC. Protein sequence: CATSRAIGANYGYTF.

The table lists this clonotype with many counts. J is TRBJ2-4 and V is TRBV12-3 or TRBV12-4; D not certain. The CDR3 length is 16 residues. The V end lost 4 bases, the J end lost 0 bases, and 13 bases lay between the germline ends. The CDR3 reads CASSSIGRLAKNIQYF. CDR3 sequence (DNA): TGTGCCAGCAGTTCAATAGGACGGCTAGCCAAAAACATTCAGTACTTC.

This clonotype was seen just once. J is TRBJ1-2 and V is TRBV2, with TRBD1 matching over 11 bases. Germline V lookup: CDR1 SNHLY, CDR2 FYNNEI. This CDR3 is 12 amino acids long. V shed 6 bases, J shed 7 bases, and the junction held 1 base outside the gene matches. The CDR3 region is CASRDRGLGYTF. CDR3 nucleotide sequence: TGTGCCAGCAGGGACAGGGGGCTTGGCTACACCTTC.

This clonotype was counted between two and nine times. The chain carries TRBV25-1 and TRBJ1-2; D perhaps matches TRBD1 (5 bases). The CDR3 totals 15 residues. Trimming cost V 1 base and J 2 bases, with 11 bases left between them. Germline loops: CDR1 MGHDK, CDR2 SYGVNS. CDR3 amino acids: CASSESRGLNYGYTF. In DNA, the CDR3 is TGTGCCAGCAGTGAATCACGGGGGTTGAACTATGGCTACACCTTC.

This clonotype was counted between two and nine times. V usage is TRBV2 and J usage is TRBJ2-5; D is perhaps TRBD1 (6 bases). In germline, CDR1 is SNHLY, CDR2 FYNNEI. The CDR3 has 17 residues. Trimming left V 8 bases short and J 4 bases short, with 26 bases between. Here the CDR3 DNA reads TGTGCCAGCGCACCGATACAGGGCGCGCTTCGCAGAGAGACCCAGTACTTC. Its protein is CASAPIQGALRRETQYF.

This clonotype was recorded many times. The chain uses TRBV15 and TRBJ2-1; 9 bases agree with TRBD1. CDR3 length equals 13 residues. Germline assignment: CDR1 LNHNV and CDR2 YYDKDF (reference sequence). Losses at the gene ends were 8 bases for V and 7 bases for J; bases not matched to a gene: 6. Here the CDR3 reads CATRRDRVNEQFF. Written as DNA, the CDR3 is TGTGCCACCCGCCGGGACAGGGTTAATGAGCAGTTCTTC.

This sequence joins TRBV6-5 and TRBJ1-5; 12 positions match TRBD1. Germline-derived CDR1 and CDR2 are MNHEY and SVGAGI. The CDR3 extends over 22 amino acids. The junction had 15 bases not matched to a gene; V was cut back by 0 bases and J by 0 bases. The CDR3 region is CASSYSVEFGDRGLTSNQPQHF. The CDR3 DNA sequence: TGTGCCAGCAGTTACTCGGTAGAGTTCGGGGACAGGGGGCTTACTAGCAATCAGCCCCAGCATTTT.

The gene calls are TRBV4-2 and TRBJ1-5; 8 bases align to TRBD1. J lost 7 bases, V lost 0 bases, and 2 bases had no gene match. The CDR3 covers 14 residues. Germline V gives CDR1 LGHNA, CDR2 YNFKEQ. CDR3 DNA sequence: TGTGCCAGCAGCCAAGAGGGACAGGCCCAGCCCCAGCATTTT. It translates to CASSQEGQAQPQHF.

This clonotype has more than one count but fewer than ten. This chain links TRBV27 with TRBJ2-7, with D unresolved. Trimming took off 0 bases at V and 2 bases at J, with 11 bases between the two ends. CDR1 is MNHEY and CDR2 is SMNVEV in the germline V gene (reference sequence). This CDR3 has 15 amino acids. CDR3 region: CASSLSTESTYEQYF. CDR3 in DNA: TGTGCCAGCAGTTTATCGACGGAATCTACCTACGAGCAGTACTTC.

The chain links TRBV4-2 to TRBJ2-4; D gene ambiguous. Trimming shortened V by 0 bases and J by 7 bases, and 13 bases separated the two germline ends. CDR1 is LGHNA, CDR2 YNFKEQ, per germline. The CDR3 consists of 15 residues. Written as DNA, the CDR3 is TGTGCCAGCAGCCAAGAAGGCAATCTGGTGAACATTCAGTACTTC. Protein: CASSQEGNLVNIQYF.

This clonotype was counted many times. The V gene is TRBV18, the J gene TRBJ1-3; no clear D gene. This CDR3 has 14 residues. Trimming took off 3 bases at V and 8 bases at J, with 14 bases between the two ends. Germline V gene sequence: CDR1 KGHSH, CDR2 LQKENI. Written as DNA, the CDR3 is TGTGCCAGCTCACCCCTAACCGAAGCGGACACCATATATTTT. It translates to CASSPLTEADTIYF.

This clonotype has ten or more counts. The chain uses TRBV28 and TRBJ1-6; no clear D gene. Per germline, CDR1 MDHEN and CDR2 SYDVKM. V dropped 4 bases and J dropped 12 bases, with 10 bases sitting between them. The CDR3 spans 12 residues. As DNA, the CDR3 is TGTGCCAGCAGTTCGTTCCCAAAACCCCTCCACTTT. Amino acid sequence: CASSSFPKPLHF.